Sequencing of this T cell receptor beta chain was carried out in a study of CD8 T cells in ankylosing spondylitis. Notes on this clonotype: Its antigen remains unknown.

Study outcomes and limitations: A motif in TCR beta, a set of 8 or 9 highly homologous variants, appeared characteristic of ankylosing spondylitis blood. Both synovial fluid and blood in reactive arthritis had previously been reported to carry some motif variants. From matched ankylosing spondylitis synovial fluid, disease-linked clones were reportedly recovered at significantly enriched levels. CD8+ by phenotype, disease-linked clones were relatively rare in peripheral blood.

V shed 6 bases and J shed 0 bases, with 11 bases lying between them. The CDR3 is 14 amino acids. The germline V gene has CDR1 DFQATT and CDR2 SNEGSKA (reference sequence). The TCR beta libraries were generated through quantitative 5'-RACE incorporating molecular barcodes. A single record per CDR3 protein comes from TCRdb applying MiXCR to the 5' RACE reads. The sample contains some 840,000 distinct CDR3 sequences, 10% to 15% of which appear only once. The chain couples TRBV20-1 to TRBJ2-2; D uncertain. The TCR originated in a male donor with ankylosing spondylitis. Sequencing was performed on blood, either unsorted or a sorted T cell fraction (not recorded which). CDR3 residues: CSARPRTNTGELFF. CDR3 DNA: TGCAGTGCCCGGCCAAGAACGAACACCGGGGAGCTGTTTTTT.